This T cell receptor (beta chain) appears in the sequencing data of a study of cytomegalovirus exposure and HLA in healthy donors. Generated by immunoSEQ multiplex PCR, the TCRdb table keeps only in-frame clones and is missing some. The table records about 150,000 clones, less than 90% of them present only once. CDR1 is SGHNT, CDR2 YYREEE, per germline (reference sequence). This CDR3 comprises 15 residues. The germline V and J ends were trimmed by 7 bases and 2 bases, with 18 bases remaining between them. Study-wide results and caveats: Reportedly, diagnosis of cytomegalovirus status by the classifier showed high specificity and sensitivity. In vitro data verified a few CMV-associated chains as specific for CMV antigens. Cytomegalovirus-associated TCR beta chains were listed, numbering over 150. Clusters of TCRs from the first cohort tended to co-occur in the 120 validation repertoires (as a later analysis found).

Points on this clone: Its antigen is not identified.

The chain combines TRBV5-4 with TRBJ2-5, with D possibly TRBD1 on 6 matching bases. The receptor comes from a man aged 18 to 29 in good health and CMV-seropositive. Input material: PBMCs. The CDR3 spells CASGLSGQGQETQYF. CDR3 DNA: TGTGCCAGCGGCCTATCTGGGCAGGGGCAAGAGACCCAGTACTTC.